A selection of T cell receptor beta chains follows, all from one sample in a study of blood T cell repertoires in COVID-19. The data were produced by immunoSEQ multiplex PCR, yet TCRdb's version contains in-frame clones alone and is incomplete. This table has a few hundred thousand clones, approximately 80% appearing once. Sequenced input: peripheral blood. The receptors stem from a human donor in a cohort sampled during active COVID-19. The CDR3 runs from the conserved cysteine through the conserved F or W. The D gene is left open where the match is weak. Only part of the rows carry a size: once, few, many, or a class if the clone is expanded.

d_gene: -
v_gene: TRBV6-5
abundance: -
j_gene: TRBJ1-1
CDR3aa: CASFPRRDMNTEAFF
CDR3nt: TGTGCCAGCTTCCCAAGGCGAGACATGAACACTGAAGCTTTCTTT

d_gene: TRBD2
v_gene: TRBV5-1
abundance: -
j_gene: TRBJ2-2
CDR3aa: CASREGLAGAGELFF
CDR3nt: TGCGCCAGCAGAGAAGGGCTAGCGGGGGCCGGGGAGCTGTTTTTT

d_gene: TRBD2
v_gene: TRBV24-1
abundance: -
j_gene: TRBJ2-3
CDR3aa: CAKRLAGVIDTQYF
CDR3nt: TGTGCCAAACGACTAGCGGGAGTGATAGATACGCAGTATTTT

d_gene: -
v_gene: TRBV6-1
abundance: once
j_gene: TRBJ2-7
CDR3aa: CASSETGFAKRRDEQYF
CDR3nt: TGTGCCAGCAGTGAAACGGGTTTCGCTAAGCGGAGGGACGAGCAGTACTTC

d_gene: -
v_gene: TRBV2
abundance: -
j_gene: TRBJ1-2
CDR3aa: CASSEWNRKYGYTF
CDR3nt: TGTGCCAGCAGTGAATGGAACAGGAAGTATGGCTACACCTTC

d_gene: TRBD1
v_gene: TRBV15
abundance: few
j_gene: TRBJ1-2
CDR3aa: CATSRAGQGYGYTF
CDR3nt: TGTGCCACCAGCAGGGCCGGACAGGGCTATGGCTACACCTTC

d_gene: -
v_gene: TRBV28
abundance: once
j_gene: TRBJ2-3
CDR3aa: CASSSWTGTDTQYF
CDR3nt: TGTGCCAGCAGTTCCTGGACAGGCACAGATACGCAGTATTTT

d_gene: -
v_gene: TRBV28
abundance: -
j_gene: TRBJ1-5
CDR3aa: CASSLQGTYSNQPQHF
CDR3nt: TGTGCCAGCAGCCTACAGGGCACTTATAGCAATCAGCCCCAGCATTTT

d_gene: -
v_gene: TRBV7-2
abundance: -
j_gene: TRBJ2-1
CDR3aa: CASSFGLGGYEQFF
CDR3nt: TGTGCCAGCAGCTTTGGACTCGGGGGTTATGAGCAGTTCTTC

d_gene: TRBD2
v_gene: TRBV7-9
abundance: -
j_gene: TRBJ2-3
CDR3aa: CASSFRGGLAVADTQYF
CDR3nt: TGTGCCAGCAGCTTCAGGGGGGGACTAGCGGTCGCAGATACGCAGTATTTT

d_gene: TRBD2
v_gene: TRBV6-2/TRBV6-3
abundance: -
j_gene: TRBJ2-5
CDR3aa: CASRWAALAASKETQYF
CDR3nt: TGTGCCAGCCGTTGGGCGGCACTAGCGGCTTCCAAAGAGACCCAGTACTTC

d_gene: -
v_gene: TRBV29-1
abundance: -
j_gene: TRBJ2-7
CDR3aa: CSVSRGTYEQYF
CDR3nt: TGCAGCGTTAGTAGGGGGACCTACGAGCAGTACTTC

d_gene: -
v_gene: TRBV7-2
abundance: few
j_gene: TRBJ2-7
CDR3aa: CASSPFPSLSSYEQYF
CDR3nt: TGTGCCAGCAGCCCATTTCCCTCGCTGAGCTCCTACGAGCAGTACTTC

d_gene: -
v_gene: TRBV3-1/TRBV3-2
abundance: -
j_gene: TRBJ2-5
CDR3aa: CASTSPGETQYF
CDR3nt: TGTGCCAGCACATCCCCGGGAGAGACCCAGTACTTC

d_gene: TRBD2
v_gene: TRBV2
abundance: -
j_gene: TRBJ2-7
CDR3aa: CASSLSGSGLYEQYF
CDR3nt: TGTGCCAGCAGTCTTAGCGGGAGTGGACTCTACGAGCAGTACTTC

d_gene: TRBD1
v_gene: TRBV14
abundance: -
j_gene: TRBJ2-4
CDR3aa: CASSRQGTKNIQYF
CDR3nt: TGTGCCAGCAGCAGACAGGGGACCAAAAACATTCAGTACTTC

d_gene: TRBD2
v_gene: TRBV9
abundance: -
j_gene: TRBJ2-3
CDR3aa: CASTRTSGGMGNTQYF
CDR3nt: TGTGCCAGCACCCGGACTAGCGGGGGAATGGGAAATACGCAGTATTTT

d_gene: -
v_gene: TRBV6-5
abundance: -
j_gene: TRBJ1-1
CDR3aa: CASSYSFVSVNTEAFF
CDR3nt: TGTGCCAGCAGTTACTCGTTCGTCTCCGTGAACACTGAAGCTTTCTTT

d_gene: TRBD2
v_gene: TRBV5-1
abundance: -
j_gene: TRBJ2-3
CDR3aa: CASSPYSGWGTDTQYF
CDR3nt: TGCGCCAGCAGCCCCTATAGCGGGTGGGGCACAGATACGCAGTATTTT

d_gene: TRBD2
v_gene: TRBV5-4
abundance: -
j_gene: TRBJ2-5
CDR3aa: CASTVSGAVETQYF
CDR3nt: TGTGCCAGCACCGTTAGCGGGGCTGTGGAGACCCAGTACTTC

d_gene: TRBD2
v_gene: TRBV28
abundance: -
j_gene: TRBJ2-3
CDR3aa: CASLGGSKNTDTQYF
CDR3nt: TGTGCCAGTCTGGGCGGGAGTAAGAACACAGATACGCAGTATTTT

d_gene: TRBD2
v_gene: TRBV7-8
abundance: -
j_gene: TRBJ2-2
CDR3aa: CASRGPSGGTNTGELFF
CDR3nt: TGTGCCAGCAGGGGCCCTAGCGGGGGGACCAACACCGGGGAGCTGTTTTTT

d_gene: -
v_gene: TRBV5-5
abundance: few
j_gene: TRBJ1-1
CDR3aa: CASSLVVGGNTEAFF
CDR3nt: TGTGCCAGCAGCTTGGTGGTAGGAGGCAACACTGAAGCTTTCTTT

d_gene: -
v_gene: TRBV6-5
abundance: -
j_gene: TRBJ2-3
CDR3aa: CASKSGTDTQYF
CDR3nt: TGTGCCAGCAAATCGGGCACAGATACGCAGTATTTT

d_gene: -
v_gene: TRBV5-5
abundance: -
j_gene: TRBJ1-4
CDR3aa: CASSLLKGANEKLFF
CDR3nt: TGTGCCAGCAGCTTATTGAAGGGGGCTAATGAAAAACTGTTTTTT

d_gene: TRBD2
v_gene: TRBV28
abundance: -
j_gene: TRBJ2-5
CDR3aa: CASSFWTSGVETQYF
CDR3nt: TGTGCCAGCAGTTTCTGGACTAGCGGGGTAGAGACCCAGTACTTC

d_gene: -
v_gene: TRBV3-1/TRBV3-2
abundance: -
j_gene: TRBJ1-4
CDR3aa: CASSQVNRPNEKLFF
CDR3nt: TGTGCCAGCAGCCAAGTGAACAGGCCGAATGAAAAACTGTTTTTT

d_gene: TRBD2
v_gene: TRBV4-3
abundance: -
j_gene: TRBJ2-7
CDR3aa: CASSQVVGGAAIEQYF
CDR3nt: TGCGCCAGCAGCCAAGTGGTGGGAGGGGCCGCTATCGAGCAGTACTTC

d_gene: -
v_gene: TRBV6-1
abundance: -
j_gene: TRBJ1-6
CDR3aa: CASSEDGPSPLHF
CDR3nt: TGTGCCAGCAGTGAAGATGGGCCGTCACCCCTCCACTTT

d_gene: -
v_gene: TRBV7-3
abundance: -
j_gene: TRBJ2-1
CDR3aa: CASSLGAPDEQFF
CDR3nt: TGTGCCAGCAGCTTAGGTGCGCCGGATGAGCAGTTCTTC

d_gene: -
v_gene: TRBV11-2
abundance: few
j_gene: TRBJ1-5
CDR3aa: CASSLGGAGFNQPQHF
CDR3nt: TGTGCCAGCAGCTTAGGGGGAGCCGGTTTCAATCAGCCCCAGCATTTT

d_gene: TRBD1
v_gene: TRBV13
abundance: -
j_gene: TRBJ1-2
CDR3aa: CASSRTGGSYGYTF
CDR3nt: TGTGCCAGCAGCAGGACAGGGGGCAGCTATGGCTACACCTTC

d_gene: -
v_gene: TRBV3-1/TRBV3-2
abundance: -
j_gene: TRBJ2-7
CDR3aa: CASSHQTYEQYF
CDR3nt: TGTGCCAGCAGCCATCAAACCTACGAGCAGTACTTC

d_gene: -
v_gene: TRBV24-1
abundance: -
j_gene: TRBJ2-2
CDR3aa: CATSDTGRQTGELFF
CDR3nt: TGTGCCACCAGTGATACAGGGCGCCAGACCGGGGAGCTGTTTTTT

d_gene: -
v_gene: TRBV7-2
abundance: once
j_gene: TRBJ2-7
CDR3aa: CASSPLFHEQYF
CDR3nt: TGTGCCAGCAGCCCCCTCTTCCACGAGCAGTACTTC

d_gene: TRBD2
v_gene: TRBV3-1/TRBV3-2
abundance: -
j_gene: TRBJ2-5
CDR3aa: CASSQPPVGRAGETQYF
CDR3nt: TGTGCCAGCAGCCAACCTCCGGTCGGGAGGGCGGGAGAGACCCAGTACTTC

d_gene: -
v_gene: TRBV5-1
abundance: -
j_gene: TRBJ2-1
CDR3aa: CASSLGQGFGTHSSKKYNEQFF
CDR3nt: TGCGCCAGCAGCTTGGGGCAGGGATTCGGAACTCATAGCTCAAAGAAGTACAATGAGCAGTTCTTC

d_gene: TRBD2
v_gene: TRBV29-1
abundance: -
j_gene: TRBJ2-1
CDR3aa: CSVLGGSVYEQFF
CDR3nt: TGCAGCGTCCTGGGGGGGTCCGTCTATGAGCAGTTCTTC

d_gene: -
v_gene: TRBV4-3
abundance: -
j_gene: TRBJ1-2
CDR3aa: CASSQDGQGLSGYTF
CDR3nt: TGCGCCAGCAGCCAAGATGGGCAGGGTTTAAGTGGCTACACCTTC

d_gene: -
v_gene: TRBV28
abundance: -
j_gene: TRBJ1-2
CDR3aa: CASSLLVGTVNYGYTF
CDR3nt: TGTGCCAGCAGTTTATTGGTCGGCACAGTCAACTATGGCTACACCTTC

d_gene: TRBD2
v_gene: TRBV5-1
abundance: once
j_gene: TRBJ2-7
CDR3aa: CASSTGLAGAEQYF
CDR3nt: TGCGCCAGCAGCACGGGACTAGCGGGAGCCGAGCAGTACTTC

d_gene: TRBD1
v_gene: TRBV11-2
abundance: -
j_gene: TRBJ1-3
CDR3aa: CASSRDRGENTIYF
CDR3nt: TGTGCCAGCAGTCGTGACAGGGGGGAGAACACCATATATTTT

d_gene: TRBD2
v_gene: TRBV6-5
abundance: -
j_gene: TRBJ2-2
CDR3aa: CASSYGLARGAGELFF
CDR3nt: TGTGCCAGCAGTTATGGACTAGCGAGGGGCGCCGGGGAGCTGTTTTTT

d_gene: -
v_gene: TRBV6-5
abundance: -
j_gene: TRBJ1-1
CDR3aa: CASSQGTQHTEAFF
CDR3nt: TGTGCCAGCAGCCAAGGGACACAACACACTGAAGCTTTCTTT

d_gene: TRBD2
v_gene: TRBV28
abundance: -
j_gene: TRBJ2-1
CDR3aa: CASRSTSGGFYNEQFF
CDR3nt: TGTGCCAGCAGGTCGACTAGCGGGGGCTTCTACAATGAGCAGTTCTTC

d_gene: TRBD2
v_gene: TRBV5-1
abundance: -
j_gene: TRBJ2-3
CDR3aa: CASSPRDYATDTQYF
CDR3nt: TGCGCCAGCAGCCCCCGGGACTACGCCACAGATACGCAGTATTTT

d_gene: -
v_gene: TRBV13
abundance: -
j_gene: TRBJ2-7
CDR3aa: CASSLGYTGSEQYF
CDR3nt: TGTGCCAGCAGCTTAGGTTACACGGGGAGCGAGCAGTACTTC

d_gene: -
v_gene: TRBV4-2
abundance: -
j_gene: TRBJ2-7
CDR3aa: CASSHEAGPSSYEQYF
CDR3nt: TGTGCCAGCAGCCATGAGGCGGGGCCAAGCTCCTACGAGCAGTACTTC

d_gene: -
v_gene: TRBV5-1
abundance: -
j_gene: TRBJ2-3
CDR3aa: CASSPGSTLTDTQYF
CDR3nt: TGCGCCAGCAGCCCGGGATCTACCCTTACAGATACGCAGTATTTT

d_gene: TRBD2
v_gene: TRBV3-1/TRBV3-2
abundance: -
j_gene: TRBJ2-3
CDR3aa: CASSRFQGGGSTDTQYF
CDR3nt: TGTGCCAGCAGCCGGTTTCAGGGCGGGGGGAGCACAGATACGCAGTATTTT

d_gene: TRBD2
v_gene: TRBV6-5
abundance: -
j_gene: TRBJ2-7
CDR3aa: CASSSWTSGSYEQYF
CDR3nt: TGTGCCAGCAGTTCCTGGACTAGCGGGAGCTACGAGCAGTACTTC

d_gene: TRBD2
v_gene: TRBV5-6
abundance: few
j_gene: TRBJ2-1
CDR3aa: CASSKKSGVISYNEQFF
CDR3nt: TGTGCCAGCAGTAAAAAAAGCGGGGTCATATCCTACAATGAGCAGTTCTTC

d_gene: -
v_gene: TRBV6-6
abundance: -
j_gene: TRBJ2-7
CDR3aa: CASQGLLEPYEQYF
CDR3nt: TGTGCCAGCCAGGGCCTTCTCGAACCCTACGAGCAGTACTTC